This is a list of T cell receptor beta chains from one sample in a study of blood T cell repertoires in COVID-19. Here immunoSEQ multiplex PCR was the method, and the copy in TCRdb shows in-frame clones only, minus some. The data contain 130,000 to 150,000 clones, about 86% of them singletons. The sequencing input was peripheral blood. Source of these receptors: a woman in her thirties or forties with acute or convalescent COVID-19. CDR3s include the opening cysteine and the closing phenylalanine or tryptophan. The D gene is left open where the match is weak. Not all rows give a size; the values are once, few, many and, for expanded clones, a class.

V gene: TRBV13
J gene: TRBJ1-2
clone size: NA
D gene: NA
CDR3 DNA: TGTGCCAGCAGCTTATACGTACAGCCTTATGGCTACACCTTC
CDR3 protein: CASSLYVQPYGYTF

V gene: TRBV7-9
J gene: TRBJ2-2
clone size: NA
D gene: NA
CDR3 DNA: TGTGCCAGCAGCTTAGGACAACTCACCGGGGAGCTGTTTTTT
CDR3 protein: CASSLGQLTGELFF

V gene: TRBV7-9
J gene: TRBJ1-2
clone size: NA
D gene: TRBD1
CDR3 DNA: TGTGCCAGCAGCTCCGTGACAGGGGCCTACTATGGCTACACCTTC
CDR3 protein: CASSSVTGAYYGYTF

V gene: TRBV10-1
J gene: TRBJ2-1
clone size: NA
D gene: NA
CDR3 DNA: TGCGCCAACAGAGCCTGGCAGTTCTTC
CDR3 protein: CANRAWQFF

V gene: TRBV30
J gene: TRBJ1-6
clone size: NA
D gene: NA
CDR3 DNA: TGTGCCTGGAGTACAGGGAGCTCCTATAATTCACCCCTCCACTTT
CDR3 protein: CAWSTGSSYNSPLHF

V gene: TRBV3-1/TRBV3-2
J gene: TRBJ2-7
clone size: NA
D gene: NA
CDR3 DNA: TGTGCCAGCAGCCAAGCGGGATCGGCCTACGAGCAGTACTTC
CDR3 protein: CASSQAGSAYEQYF

V gene: TRBV6-2/TRBV6-3
J gene: TRBJ1-1
clone size: NA
D gene: NA
CDR3 DNA: TGTGCCAGCAGTGACAGGTTGCACACTGAAGCTTTCTTT
CDR3 protein: CASSDRLHTEAFF

V gene: TRBV28
J gene: TRBJ1-2
clone size: once
D gene: NA
CDR3 DNA: TGTGCCAGCAGTGGCGGGTCCTATGGCTACACCTTC
CDR3 protein: CASSGGSYGYTF

V gene: TRBV7-8
J gene: TRBJ1-5
clone size: NA
D gene: NA
CDR3 DNA: TGTGCCAGCAGCTTAGTAGAAAATAGCAATCAGCCCCAGCATTTT
CDR3 protein: CASSLVENSNQPQHF

V gene: TRBV6-2/TRBV6-3
J gene: TRBJ2-7
clone size: once
D gene: TRBD2
CDR3 DNA: TGTGCCAGCAGTCGGGTTCTAGCGGGGGCGACCTACGAGCAGTACTTC
CDR3 protein: CASSRVLAGATYEQYF

V gene: TRBV24-1
J gene: TRBJ2-3
clone size: NA
D gene: NA
CDR3 DNA: TGTGCCACCAGTGATCCTACAGACCCATTCGGAGATACGCAGTATTTT
CDR3 protein: CATSDPTDPFGDTQYF

V gene: TRBV12-3/TRBV12-4
J gene: TRBJ2-4
clone size: NA
D gene: NA
CDR3 DNA: TGTGCCAGCAGTTTCACCCTTCAGGACATTCAGTACTTC
CDR3 protein: CASSFTLQDIQYF

V gene: TRBV6-2/TRBV6-3
J gene: TRBJ2-5
clone size: once
D gene: NA
CDR3 DNA: TGTGCCAGCAGACCTGGCTCCTTGGAGACCCAGTACTTC
CDR3 protein: CASRPGSLETQYF

V gene: TRBV19
J gene: TRBJ2-2
clone size: NA
D gene: NA
CDR3 DNA: TGTGCCAGTAACAACAGACCGAACACCGGGGAGCTGTTTTTT
CDR3 protein: CASNNRPNTGELFF

V gene: TRBV11-2
J gene: TRBJ2-7
clone size: few
D gene: TRBD2
CDR3 DNA: TGTGCCAGCAGCTTAAGAAGGCGGGAGGGCTATCCCTACGAGCAGTACTTC
CDR3 protein: CASSLRRREGYPYEQYF

V gene: TRBV20-1
J gene: TRBJ1-1
clone size: NA
D gene: NA
CDR3 DNA: TGCAGTGCTAGGTATAACACTGAAGCTTTCTTT
CDR3 protein: CSARYNTEAFF

V gene: TRBV27
J gene: TRBJ1-1
clone size: NA
D gene: TRBD1
CDR3 DNA: TGTGCCAGCAGTTCGTACAGGGGAGACACTGAAGCTTTCTTT
CDR3 protein: CASSSYRGDTEAFF

V gene: TRBV4-3
J gene: TRBJ2-7
clone size: few
D gene: TRBD2
CDR3 DNA: TGCGCCAGCAGCCAAGGTGTAGCGGGAGTCTACGAGCAGTACTTC
CDR3 protein: CASSQGVAGVYEQYF

V gene: TRBV5-1
J gene: TRBJ2-3
clone size: NA
D gene: TRBD2
CDR3 DNA: TGCGCCAGCAGCTTGGGGCTAGCGGGTAGGGATACGCAGTATTTT
CDR3 protein: CASSLGLAGRDTQYF

V gene: TRBV4-3
J gene: TRBJ1-3
clone size: few
D gene: NA
CDR3 DNA: TGCGCCAGCAGCCAAGGGGCCAAGGGAAACACCATATATTTT
CDR3 protein: CASSQGAKGNTIYF

V gene: TRBV7-2
J gene: TRBJ2-5
clone size: NA
D gene: TRBD2
CDR3 DNA: TGTGCCAGCAGCAAAGCGGGGGGGCTTGAGACCCAGTACTTC
CDR3 protein: CASSKAGGLETQYF

V gene: TRBV4-1
J gene: TRBJ2-7
clone size: NA
D gene: NA
CDR3 DNA: TGCGCCAGCAGCCAAGTGACGGGCCAGGTAGCGTACGAGCAGTACTTC
CDR3 protein: CASSQVTGQVAYEQYF

V gene: TRBV4-2
J gene: TRBJ2-1
clone size: NA
D gene: TRBD2
CDR3 DNA: TGTGCCAGCAGCCCTGGGACTAGCGGGCGGTACAATGAGCAGTTCTTC
CDR3 protein: CASSPGTSGRYNEQFF

V gene: TRBV13
J gene: TRBJ1-1
clone size: NA
D gene: NA
CDR3 DNA: TGTGCCAGCAGCTCGACAGCGAACACTGAAGCTTTCTTT
CDR3 protein: CASSSTANTEAFF

V gene: TRBV27
J gene: TRBJ1-1
clone size: once
D gene: NA
CDR3 DNA: TGTGCCAGCAGTCCCCTGACAATGAACACTGAAGCTTTCTTT
CDR3 protein: CASSPLTMNTEAFF

V gene: TRBV28
J gene: TRBJ2-7
clone size: few
D gene: NA
CDR3 DNA: TGTGCCACGGTTTCGGGAACTACCTACGAGCAGTACTTC
CDR3 protein: CATVSGTTYEQYF

V gene: TRBV24-1
J gene: TRBJ2-1
clone size: NA
D gene: TRBD2
CDR3 DNA: TGTGCCACCAGTGATGTTGTCCCGGGGGGACCGAATGAGCAGTTCTTC
CDR3 protein: CATSDVVPGGPNEQFF

V gene: TRBV6-5
J gene: TRBJ2-5
clone size: once
D gene: TRBD2
CDR3 DNA: TGTGCCGACGGGGGGGCCCAGACCCAGTACTTC
CDR3 protein: CADGGAQTQYF

V gene: TRBV12-3/TRBV12-4
J gene: TRBJ1-6
clone size: NA
D gene: NA
CDR3 DNA: TGTGCCAGCAGTTTCCATGAGAATTCACCCCTCCACTTT
CDR3 protein: CASSFHENSPLHF

V gene: TRBV30
J gene: TRBJ2-7
clone size: NA
D gene: TRBD1
CDR3 DNA: TGTGCCTGGAGTTGGGGCTATAGACAGGGCGAGCAGTACTTC
CDR3 protein: CAWSWGYRQGEQYF

V gene: TRBV7-9
J gene: TRBJ1-2
clone size: NA
D gene: NA
CDR3 DNA: TGTGCCAGCAGCTTATTCCTCACCACCGAGTATGGCTACACCTTC
CDR3 protein: CASSLFLTTEYGYTF

V gene: TRBV5-5
J gene: TRBJ1-1
clone size: NA
D gene: TRBD1
CDR3 DNA: TGTGCCAGCAGCTTGGCCACAGGGGGCGTAGATACTGAAGCTTTCTTT
CDR3 protein: CASSLATGGVDTEAFF